This T cell receptor beta chain derives from a study of T cells after yellow fever vaccination. TCRdb fed the 5' RACE reads into MiXCR, producing one record per CDR3 protein. The top ten hold roughly a fifth of the sample, which has fewer than 350,000 distinct CDR3 sequences, around 4.5% seen once. Germline CDR1 is LNHNV and CDR2 is YYDKDF (reference sequence). Unmatched junction bases numbered 9, after V lost 1 base and J lost 4 bases. The CDR3 loop spans 16 amino acids. This clonotype showed up just once. The sequence was collected from a man aged 18 to 29 who received the YFV17D yellow fever vaccine. The source material was PBMCs, sampled 15 days after the yellow fever booster vaccination. The genes are TRBV15 and TRBJ2-5; TRBD1 agrees at 7 bases. CDR3 nucleotide sequence: TGTGCCACCAGCAGAGCCTCGACAGGGAGACTAGAGACCCAGTACTTC. It codes for CATSRASTGRLETQYF.